This TCR beta chain emerged from a study of CD8+ T cells in alopecia areata. Looking at the study overall: Patients took tofacitinib for 6 to 18 months, followed by 6 drug-free months.

Germline-derived CDR1 and CDR2 are SQVTM and ANQGSEA. The V gene end was trimmed by 2 bases and the J gene end by 7 bases; junction bases not matched to a gene: 10. CDR3 length: 15 amino acids. Regarding treatment: oral pan-JAK inhibitor, 5-10 mg twice daily. Extracted RNA was reverse transcribed, and the resulting cDNA served as sequencing template. Sequenced by immunoSEQ multiplex PCR; TCRdb stores in-frame clones only, minus some. Counted here are a few hundred thousand clones, about 50% occurring once; the ten biggest clones make up approximately 1.4%. The input for sequencing was CD4+ T cells sorted from blood, taken at week 4, from a patient treated with tofacitinib. The chain couples TRBV29-1 to TRBJ2-1; 8 bases line up with TRBD1. The TCR sequence derives from a human donor with alopecia areata. This CDR3 is CSVENGQGFSNEQFF. The CDR3 nucleotides read TGCAGCGTTGAAAACGGACAGGGATTCTCAAATGAGCAGTTCTTC.